Following are 32 T cell receptor beta chains from one sample sequenced in a study of cytomegalovirus exposure and HLA in healthy donors. The PCR ran on 60 Vbeta and 13 Jbeta primers. The method was immunoSEQ multiplex PCR; TCRdb's version includes in-frame clones alone and lacks a portion of them. This sample carries about 230,000 clones, about 89% of them seen once, and the ten largest clones take approximately 1%. The sequenced material came from PBMCs. Every receptor here comes from a woman aged 18-30 years in good health and CMV-seronegative.

This clone has just a few counts. The rearrangement uses TRBV23-1 and TRBJ1-1; no definite D call. TRBV23-1 is known as an ORF, though its function is uncertain. This CDR3 region has 17 residues. V lost 4 bases, J lost 3 bases, and 21 bases lay in between. The CDR3 DNA reads TGCGCCAGCAGTCCCTTCGACCGGGAGCCCATCGACACTGAAGCTTTCTTT. Amino acids: CASSPFDREPIDTEAFF.

This sequence joins TRBV10-3 and TRBJ2-1; 15 bases match TRBD2. The CDR3 has 15 residues. The junction had 5 bases not matched to a gene; V was cut back by 8 bases and J by 6 bases. Germline CDR1 ENHRY, CDR2 SYGVKD. CDR3 sequence reads: CAIRGTSGGFNEQFF. The CDR3 DNA sequence: TGTGCCATCCGAGGGACTAGCGGGGGGTTCAATGAGCAGTTCTTC.

V gene TRBV5-1 combines with J gene TRBJ2-1, with a possible D match to TRBD2 (6 bases). The ends were cut back, 0 bases at V and 5 bases at J, with 9 bases in the middle. Germline V gives CDR1 SGHRS, CDR2 YFSETQ. CDR3 size: 14 residues. CDR3 loop: CASSLVAGNNEQFF. The CDR3, as DNA: TGCGCCAGCAGCTTGGTCGCGGGGAACAATGAGCAGTTCTTC.

In its sample, this clone was seen a few times. Within the sample, other DNA sequences also encode this same CDR3. V is TRBV5-4 and J is TRBJ1-4, with D perhaps TRBD1 (6 bases). CDR3 length: 15 residues. Trimming stripped 0 bases from V and 6 bases from J, with 12 bases between. Looked up from germline, CDR1 is SGHNT and CDR2 is YYREEE (reference sequence). The CDR3 DNA is TGTGCCAGCAGCTTGGGGGGGCTCAGTCATGAAAAACTGTTTTTT. Amino acid sequence: CASSLGGLSHEKLFF.

The V gene is TRBV6-6, the J gene TRBJ2-5, with unresolved D. The CDR3 has 11 amino acids. Germline CDR1 is MNHNY and CDR2 is SVGAGI (reference sequence). V was pared by 8 bases and J by 5 bases, with 9 bases between. The CDR3 DNA is TGTGCCAGCCGCGAGTCGGAGACCCAGTACTTC. Its protein is CASRESETQYF.

The rearrangement joins TRBV4-3 to TRBJ1-1; the match to TRBD1 covers 7 bases. The CDR3 is 14 amino acids. Trimming took 1 base from V and 7 from J; bases not matched to a gene: 6. The germline CDR1 and CDR2 sequences are LGHNA and YSLEER. CDR3 residues: CASSQGGQNFEAFF. As DNA, the CDR3 is TGCGCCAGCAGCCAAGGGGGACAGAACTTTGAAGCTTTCTTT.

This clone was detected once. The chain combines TRBV6-5 with TRBJ2-5; weak D call: TRBD2 (5 bases). Germline CDR1 and CDR2: MNHEY and SVGAGI. Between the trimmed V and J ends, which lost 0 bases and 6 bases, there was a span of 14 bases. The CDR3 length is 15 residues. The CDR3 sequence: CASSYSRETGKTQYF. Here the CDR3 DNA reads TGTGCCAGCAGTTACTCGAGAGAGACGGGGAAGACCCAGTACTTC.

Only one count was recorded for this clone. The chain combines TRBV5-1 with TRBJ2-2; maybe TRBD2 (6 bases). V was pared by 0 bases and J by 6 bases, with 12 bases between. The CDR3 has 15 residues. CDR1 and CDR2 from the germline V gene are SGHRS and YFSETQ. The CDR3 protein is CASSLAPGGAGELFF. The DNA for the CDR3 is TGCGCCAGCAGCTTGGCCCCTGGAGGGGCCGGGGAGCTGTTTTTT.

This clone was observed a single time. The CDR3 here is CATPGQGGTEAFF. The CDR3 DNA is TGTGCCACCCCAGGACAGGGAGGAACTGAAGCTTTCTTT. The chain combines TRBV28 with TRBJ1-1; TRBD1 matches at 8 bases. Germline trimming cut 10 bases from V and 5 bases from J; bases unmatched to any gene: 9. The CDR3 contains 13 residues. The V gene's germline CDR1 is MDHEN and CDR2 SYDVKM.

The J gene is TRBJ1-2, the V gene TRBV10-2; 8 nucleotides agree with TRBD1. V lost 6 bases and J lost 3; bases outside the gene matches: 15. CDR1 is WSHSY, CDR2 SAAADI, per germline. This CDR3 region has 17 residues. The CDR3 protein is CASRGQAGDTTHYGYTF. The CDR3 nucleotides read TGCGCCAGCAGGGGACAGGCCGGAGACACAACTCACTATGGCTACACCTTC.

The chain is built from TRBV29-1 and TRBJ1-1; TRBD1 agrees at 7 bases. V shed 5 bases, J shed 4 bases, and the junction held 1 base outside the gene matches. Germline CDR1 and CDR2: SQVTM and ANQGSEA. CDR3 length: 11 amino acids. The CDR3 here is CSVNRGTEAFF. CDR3 DNA: TGCAGCGTTAACAGGGGCACTGAAGCTTTCTTT.

This clone was seen a single time. This chain joins TRBV19 and TRBJ1-2, with 7 bases that match TRBD1. Germline values: CDR1 LNHDA, CDR2 SQIVND (reference sequence). V trimming: 3 bases; J trimming: 7 bases; junction bases outside the gene matches: 8. The CDR3 spans 14 residues. CDR3: CASSITGVESGYTF. The CDR3 nucleotides are TGTGCCAGTAGTATCACAGGGGTGGAAAGTGGCTACACCTTC.

This clone was recorded once. The genes are TRBV25-1 and TRBJ2-5, with D possibly being TRBD1 (6 bases). Trimming removed 3 bases from V and 1 base from J, with 15 bases in between. This CDR3 region has 16 residues. CDR1 is MGHDK and CDR2 is SYGVNS in the germline V gene. CDR3 nucleotides: TGTGCCAGCAGTGAGGGAAGGCAGGGGCCCCAAGAGACCCAGTACTTC. Its protein is CASSEGRQGPQETQYF.

The V gene is TRBV13, the J gene TRBJ2-1, with 10 bases that match TRBD2. The CDR3 sequence is 16 residues long. The germline V gene encodes CDR1 PRHDT and CDR2 FYEKMQ (reference sequence). V lost 5 bases to trimming and J lost 4 bases; unmatched junction nucleotides: 8. In DNA, the CDR3 is TGTGCCAGCAGCCTAACCGGGACTAGCGTTTACAATGAGCAGTTCTTC. Translating gives CASSLTGTSVYNEQFF.

The chain is built from TRBV21-1 and TRBJ2-7; TRBD1 was called by the table and not checked on the DNA. TRBV21-1 represents a pseudogene. This CDR3 comprises 15 residues. CDR3 sequence: CASTRQCGCSYEQYF. In DNA, the CDR3 is TGTGCCAGCACCCGACAGTGTGGGTGTTCCTACGAGCAGTACTTC.

The V gene is TRBV6-5, the J gene TRBJ2-7; no definite D call. CDR3 size: 16 residues. The germline gives CDR1 MNHEY, CDR2 SVGAGI. V was shortened by 0 bases and J by 2 bases, with 14 bases between the two germline ends. CDR3 nucleotide sequence: TGTGCCAGCAGTTACTCGAAGTCACAACCCCCCTACGAGCAGTACTTC. It is translated as CASSYSKSQPPYEQYF.

The J gene is TRBJ2-3, the V gene TRBV27; 7 bases are a match to TRBD1. The CDR3 totals 15 residues. V lost 4 bases to trimming and J lost 3 bases; unmatched junction nucleotides: 7. Germline CDR1 is MNHEY and CDR2 is SMNVEV (reference sequence). The DNA of the CDR3 is TGTGCCAGCAGTTCGACAGGGATTCTTACAGATACGCAGTATTTT. Translating it yields CASSSTGILTDTQYF.

The V call is TRBV5-1, the J call TRBJ1-2; perhaps TRBD1 as D (6 bases). Germline V CDR1 and CDR2: SGHRS, YFSETQ. The ends were cut back, 2 bases at V and 0 bases at J, with 11 bases in the middle. The CDR3 length is 15 residues. CDR3 sequence: CASSLSQGSNYGYTF. In DNA form, the CDR3 reads TGCGCCAGCAGCTTATCGCAGGGGTCTAACTATGGCTACACCTTC.

CDR3 in amino acids: CASSEGTKNIQYF. The CDR3 DNA follows: TGTGCCAGCAGTGAGGGCACCAAAAACATTCAGTACTTC. The chain combines TRBV6-5 with TRBJ2-4, with D tentatively TRBD2 (5 bases). Germline CDR1 reads MNHEY; CDR2 reads SVGAGI. Trimming cost V 5 bases and J 2 bases, with 7 bases left between them. This CDR3 is 13 amino acids long.

The chain has TRBV9 and TRBJ1-4; D gene ambiguous. The CDR3 consists of 13 residues. The germline V gene has CDR1 SGDLS and CDR2 YYNGEE. V gave up 3 bases and J gave up 8 bases, with 11 bases separating them. CDR3 bases: TGTGCCAGCAGCGGTGGACCGGGGGAAAAACTGTTTTTT. It is translated as CASSGGPGEKLFF.

The gene calls are TRBV6-1 and TRBJ2-1, with 7 bases lining up with TRBD2. CDR1 is MNHNS, CDR2 SASEGT, per germline. CDR3 length: 15 residues. J lost 4 bases, V lost 3 bases, and 6 bases had no gene match. The CDR3 bases are TGTGCCAGCAGTGATGTCGGGGGGTATTACAATGAGCAGTTCTTC. It translates to CASSDVGGYYNEQFF.

This clone appeared once. The chain joins TRBV5-8 to TRBJ2-1; 9 bases match TRBD1. With 3 bases clipped from V and 7 bases from J, the junction kept 2 bases outside the gene matches. Germline V CDR1 and CDR2: SGHTS, YDEGEE. CDR3 length: 13 amino acids. The CDR3, as DNA: TGTGCCAGCAGCTGGGACAGGGCGAATGAGCAGTTCTTC. Its protein is CASSWDRANEQFF.

The chain combines TRBV30 with TRBJ1-6; tentative D call: TRBD1 (5 bases). There are 13 residues in the CDR3. Trimming cost V 5 bases and J 8 bases, with 13 bases left between them. CDR1 is GTSNPN, CDR2 SVGIG, per germline (reference sequence). The CDR3 DNA reads TGTGCCTGGGCAGACAGCCTAGATTCACCCCTCCACTTT. Residues: CAWADSLDSPLHF. The whole variable domain, filled in from reference TRBV30 and TRBJ1-6, reads SQTIHQWPATLVQPVGSPLSLECTVEGTSNPNLYWYRQAAGRGLQLLFYSVGIGQISSEVPQNLSASRPQDRQFILSSKKLLLSDSGFYLCAWADSLDSPLHFGNGTRLTVT.

The CDR3 region has the DNA TGTGCCAGCAGTAAAAACAGGGAGGAGACCCAGTACTTC. Residues: CASSKNREETQYF. The chain carries TRBV2 and TRBJ2-5; TRBD1 is a possible D gene (6 bases). The CDR3 totals 13 residues. The V gene's germline CDR1 is SNHLY and CDR2 FYNNEI. The germline V and J ends were trimmed by 5 bases and 5 bases, with 12 bases remaining between them.

J is TRBJ1-2 and V is TRBV11-1; no clear D gene. In germline, CDR1 is SGHAT, CDR2 FQDESV (reference sequence). Deletions cut 5 bases from V and 4 bases from J, with 8 bases between. The CDR3 spans 12 residues. The CDR3 nucleotides are TGTGCCAGCAGCCGTACGGGCTATGGCTACACCTTC. It specifies CASSRTGYGYTF. The complete variable domain, with remaining parts taken from reference TRBV11-1 and TRBJ1-2, reads EAEVAQSPRYKITEKSQAVAFWCDPISGHATLYWYRQILGQGPELLVQFQDESVVDDSQLPKDRFSAERLKGVDSTLKIQPAELGDSAMYLCASSRTGYGYTFGSGTRLTVV.

The rearrangement joins TRBV28 to TRBJ1-2; D might be TRBD1 (6 bases). Germline V gene data show CDR1 as MDHEN and CDR2 as SYDVKM. The CDR3 contains 13 residues. V was clipped by 7 bases and J by 3 bases, with 12 bases between them. The CDR3 region has the DNA TGTGCCAGCACCAACAGGGCCTACTATGGCTACACCTTC. Translating gives CASTNRAYYGYTF.

The V and J genes are TRBV10-3 and TRBJ1-1, with 7 bases that match TRBD1. V trimming: 8 bases; J trimming: 5 bases; junction bases outside the gene matches: 11. The CDR3 spans 14 residues. CDR1 and CDR2 from the germline V gene are ENHRY and SYGVKD. The DNA of the CDR3 is TGTGCCATCGCACCGGCAGGGGGAGGAACTGAAGCTTTCTTT. It encodes CAIAPAGGGTEAFF.

This chain links TRBV6-1 with TRBJ2-7; 7 bases fit TRBD1. The junction had 8 bases not matched to a gene; V was cut back by 4 bases and J by 8 bases. This CDR3 has 13 residues. Germline V gives CDR1 MNHNS, CDR2 SASEGT. Written as DNA, the CDR3 is TGTGCCAGCAGTGGATCGACAGGGTTACAGCAGTACTTC. It encodes CASSGSTGLQQYF.

This chain uses TRBV7-6 with TRBJ1-6; TRBD1 matches at 8 bases. J was trimmed by 5 bases and V by 5 bases; bases with no gene match: 5. Germline V gene sequence: CDR1 SGHVS, CDR2 FNYEAQ. CDR3 size: 15 residues. This CDR3 reads CASSRTGGNNSPLHF. The CDR3 region has the DNA TGTGCCAGCAGCCGAACAGGGGGTAATAATTCACCCCTCCACTTT.

V usage is TRBV9 and J usage is TRBJ2-6; D might be TRBD1 (5 bases). The germline gives CDR1 SGDLS, CDR2 YYNGEE. There are 18 residues in the CDR3. The ends were cut back, 0 bases at V and 4 bases at J, with 17 bases in the middle. CDR3 sequence: CASSVAPRTFAGANVLTF. The CDR3 bases are TGTGCCAGCAGCGTAGCTCCTAGGACATTCGCAGGGGCCAACGTCCTGACTTTC.

V and J are TRBV9 and TRBJ2-1; TRBD2 matches 7 bases. J was trimmed by 4 bases and V by 0 bases; bases with no gene match: 4. The CDR3 has 15 amino acids. Germline CDR1 and CDR2: SGDLS and YYNGEE. The CDR3 nucleotides read TGTGCCAGCAGCGTAGTGGCGGGAGCTTACAATGAGCAGTTCTTC. It is translated as CASSVVAGAYNEQFF. Drawing the rest from reference TRBV9 and TRBJ2-1, the complete variable domain is DSGVTQTPKHLITATGQRVTLRCSPRSGDLSVYWYQQSLDQGLQFLIQYYNGEERAKGNILERFSAQQFPDLHSELNLSSLELGDSALYFCASSVVAGAYNEQFFGPGTRLTVL.

This chain joins TRBV7-2 and TRBJ1-1; D gene uncertain. The CDR3 consists of 15 residues. Looked up from germline, CDR1 is SGHTA and CDR2 is FQGNSA. V was trimmed by 1 base and J by 5 bases, leaving 14 bases between them. The chain's CDR3 is CASSLEGPPGTEAFF. DNA of the CDR3: TGTGCCAGCAGCTTAGAAGGCCCCCCGGGGACTGAAGCTTTCTTT.